These 5 T cell receptor beta chains originate from one sample sequenced in a study of CD8 T cells in Susac syndrome. It was with random hexamers that roughly 0.5 to 1 ug RNA was reverse transcribed. TCRdb re-derived calls from the immunoSEQ multiplex PCR reads in MiXCR, one entry per CDR3 protein. Of 330,000 or so distinct CDR3 sequences detected, 65% to 90% appear once; the ten largest clones hold 0.2% to 0.25%. Sequencing was performed on CD8+ T cells from PBMCs. These receptors all stem from a human donor with multiple sclerosis.

V and J are TRBV11-3 and TRBJ2-1; TRBD2 aligns across 7 bases. V gave up 0 bases and J gave up 2 bases; unmatched junction bases: 7. The CDR3 length is 17 residues. The germline V gene has CDR1 SGHNT and CDR2 YENEEA. The CDR3 region is CASSLESGDSPYNEQFF. CDR3 in DNA: TGTGCCAGCAGCTTAGAAAGCGGGGACTCTCCCTACAATGAGCAGTTCTTC.

V gene TRBV6-1 combines with J gene TRBJ1-1; tentative D call: TRBD1 (5 bases). V was cut by 6 bases and J by 8 bases, with 13 bases left in between. The CDR3 totals 12 residues. Germline V gene lookup returns CDR1 MNHNS and CDR2 SASEGT. For the CDR3, the DNA is TGTGCCAGCAGGACCTGGGACGGGGAAGCTTTCTTT. Translating gives CASRTWDGEAFF.

The V call is TRBV3-1, the J call TRBJ2-7, with no clear D. CDR1 and CDR2 (germline): LGHDT, YNNKEL (reference sequence). V was pared by 7 bases and J by 2 bases, with 15 bases between. CDR3 size: 14 residues. CDR3 in DNA: TGTGCCAGCACCCCCCGAGCGTCGACCTACGAGCAGTACTTC. It specifies CASTPRASTYEQYF.

This chain links TRBV28 with TRBJ1-2; D uncertain. The germline V gene encodes CDR1 MDHEN and CDR2 SYDVKM. The CDR3 is 16 residues long. The V end lost 6 bases, the J end lost 4 bases, and 21 bases lay between the germline ends. CDR3 nucleotide sequence: TGTGCCAGCAGGCGACGACCGTCAGTTTTGATCTATGGCTACACCTTC. Translating it yields CASRRRPSVLIYGYTF.

Here the CDR3 reads CASSSLPGADEQYF. CDR3 DNA: TGTGCCAGCAGCTCGCTCCCAGGGGCGGATGAGCAGTACTTC. The chain recombines TRBV7-8 with TRBJ2-7; a weak D match, TRBD1 (6 bases). Per the germline V gene, CDR1 is SGHVS and CDR2 is FQNEAQ. V was clipped by 4 bases and J by 7 bases, with 17 bases between them. CDR3 length: 14 residues.